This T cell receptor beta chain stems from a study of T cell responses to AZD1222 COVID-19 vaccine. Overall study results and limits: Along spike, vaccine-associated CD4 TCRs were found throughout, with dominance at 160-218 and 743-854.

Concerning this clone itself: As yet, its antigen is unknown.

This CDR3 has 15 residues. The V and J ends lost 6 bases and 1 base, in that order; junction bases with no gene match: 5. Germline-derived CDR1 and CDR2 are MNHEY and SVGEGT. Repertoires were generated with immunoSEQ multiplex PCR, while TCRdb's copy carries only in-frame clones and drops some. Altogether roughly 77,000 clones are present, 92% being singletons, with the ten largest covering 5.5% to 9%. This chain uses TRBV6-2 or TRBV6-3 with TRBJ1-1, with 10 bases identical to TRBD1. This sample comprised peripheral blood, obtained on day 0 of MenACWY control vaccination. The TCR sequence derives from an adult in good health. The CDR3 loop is CASSWGQGQNTEAFF. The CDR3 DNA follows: TGTGCCAGCAGCTGGGGACAGGGGCAGAACACTGAAGCTTTCTTT.